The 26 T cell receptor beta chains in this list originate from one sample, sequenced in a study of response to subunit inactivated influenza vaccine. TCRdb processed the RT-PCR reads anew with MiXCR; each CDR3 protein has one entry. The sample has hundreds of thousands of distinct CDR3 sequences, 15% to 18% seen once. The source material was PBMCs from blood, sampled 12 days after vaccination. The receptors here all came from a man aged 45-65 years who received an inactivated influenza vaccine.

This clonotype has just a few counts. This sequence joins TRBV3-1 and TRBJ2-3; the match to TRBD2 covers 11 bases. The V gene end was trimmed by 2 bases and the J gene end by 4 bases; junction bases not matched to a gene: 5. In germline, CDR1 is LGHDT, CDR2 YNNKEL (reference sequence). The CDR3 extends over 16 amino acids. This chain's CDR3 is CASSQNLAGGSDTQYF. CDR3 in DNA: TGTGCCAGCAGCCAAAATCTAGCGGGAGGCTCAGATACGCAGTATTTT.

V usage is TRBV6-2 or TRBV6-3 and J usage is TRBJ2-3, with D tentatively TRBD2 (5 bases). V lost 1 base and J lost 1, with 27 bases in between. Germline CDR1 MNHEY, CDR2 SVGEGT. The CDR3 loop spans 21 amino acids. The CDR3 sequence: CASSYYRAERIYIFGTDTQYF. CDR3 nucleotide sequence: TGTGCCAGCAGTTACTACCGCGCGGAGCGGATTTACATTTTTGGCACAGATACGCAGTATTTT.

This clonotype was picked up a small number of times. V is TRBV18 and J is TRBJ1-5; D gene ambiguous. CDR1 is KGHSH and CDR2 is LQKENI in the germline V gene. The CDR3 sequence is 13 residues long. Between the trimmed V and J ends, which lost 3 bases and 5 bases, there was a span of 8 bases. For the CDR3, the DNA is TGTGCCAGCTCACCCGTCGCCGATCAGCCCCAGCATTTT. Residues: CASSPVADQPQHF.

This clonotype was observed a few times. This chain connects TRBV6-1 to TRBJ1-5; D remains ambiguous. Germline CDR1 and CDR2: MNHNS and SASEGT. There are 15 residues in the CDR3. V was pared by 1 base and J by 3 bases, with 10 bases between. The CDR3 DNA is TGTGCCAGCAGTGAAGGCTCAGGCAACAATCAGCCCCAGCATTTT. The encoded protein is CASSEGSGNNQPQHF.

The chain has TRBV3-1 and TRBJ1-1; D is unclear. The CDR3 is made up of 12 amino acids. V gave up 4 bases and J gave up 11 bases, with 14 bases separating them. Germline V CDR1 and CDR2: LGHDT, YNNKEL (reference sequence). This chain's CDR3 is CASSRTGVAAFF. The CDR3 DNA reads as TGTGCCAGCAGCCGGACCGGGGTTGCGGCTTTCTTT.

CDR3 nucleotides: TGTGCTAGTGCCCCGGCCGCTAGCGGGCCCTACAATGAGCAGTTCTTC. This sequence encodes CASAPAASGPYNEQFF. The rearrangement links TRBV12-5 to TRBJ2-1; 8 bases match TRBD2. V lost 7 bases and J lost 2; bases outside the gene matches: 10. This CDR3 has 16 amino acids. Germline CDR1 reads LGHNT; CDR2 reads FRNRAP. Variable domain in full (rest from reference TRBV12-5 and TRBJ2-1): DARVTQTPRHKVTEMGQEVTMRCQPILGHNTVFWYRQTMMQGLELLAYFRNRAPLDDSGMPKDRFSAEMPDATLATLKIQPSEPRDSAVYFCASAPAASGPYNEQFFGPGTRLTVL.

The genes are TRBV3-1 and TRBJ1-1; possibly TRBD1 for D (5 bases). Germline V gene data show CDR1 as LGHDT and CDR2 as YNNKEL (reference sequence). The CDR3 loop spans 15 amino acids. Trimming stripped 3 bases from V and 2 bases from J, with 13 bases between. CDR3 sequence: CASSHLRTPNTEAFF. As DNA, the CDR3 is TGTGCCAGCAGCCACCTAAGGACACCTAACACTGAAGCTTTCTTT.

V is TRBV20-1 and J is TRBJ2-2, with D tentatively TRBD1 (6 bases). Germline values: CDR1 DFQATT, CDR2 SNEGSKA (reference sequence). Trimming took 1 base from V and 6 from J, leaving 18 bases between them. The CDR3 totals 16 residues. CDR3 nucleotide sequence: TGCAGTGCTAGAGCTCAACTAGGGGGTCGACCCGGGGAGCTGTTTTTT. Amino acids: CSARAQLGGRPGELFF.

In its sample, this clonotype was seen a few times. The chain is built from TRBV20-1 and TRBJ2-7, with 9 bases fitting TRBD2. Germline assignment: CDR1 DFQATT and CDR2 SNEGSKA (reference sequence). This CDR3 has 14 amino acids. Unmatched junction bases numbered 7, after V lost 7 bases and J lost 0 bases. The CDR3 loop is CSVRGGVNSYEQYF. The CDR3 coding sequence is TGCAGTGTTCGCGGGGGGGTCAACTCCTACGAGCAGTACTTC.

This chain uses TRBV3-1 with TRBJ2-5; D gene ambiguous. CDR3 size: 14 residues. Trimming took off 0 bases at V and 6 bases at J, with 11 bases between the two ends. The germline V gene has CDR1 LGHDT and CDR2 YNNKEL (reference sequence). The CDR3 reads CASSQDPRTKTQYF. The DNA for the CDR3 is TGTGCCAGCAGCCAAGACCCTAGGACGAAGACCCAGTACTTC.

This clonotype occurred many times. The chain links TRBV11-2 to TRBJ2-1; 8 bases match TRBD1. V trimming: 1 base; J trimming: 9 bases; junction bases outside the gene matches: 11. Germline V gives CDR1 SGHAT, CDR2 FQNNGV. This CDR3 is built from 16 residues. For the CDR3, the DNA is TGTGCCAGCAGCTTAGGGAGACAGGGGTTGTCGGGTGAGCAGTTCTTC. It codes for CASSLGRQGLSGEQFF.

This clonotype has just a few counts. CDR3 nucleotide sequence: TGTGCCAGCAGCCCCCCCGGGGTGTGGAACACTGAAGCTTTCTTT. Translation gives CASSPPGVWNTEAFF. The gene calls are TRBV12-3 or TRBV12-4 and TRBJ1-1; D unclear. This CDR3 has 15 residues. V lost 6 bases and J lost 1, with 15 bases in between.

CDR3 nucleotides: TGTGCCAGCAGCCAAGGGGGGGACAGGAGAAATTCACCCCTCCACTTT. Residues: CASSQGGDRRNSPLHF. J is TRBJ1-6 and V is TRBV4-2, with 8 bases fitting TRBD1. V shed 1 base, J shed 7 bases, and the junction held 6 bases outside the gene matches. Germline lookup yields CDR1 LGHNA and CDR2 YNFKEQ. This CDR3 has 16 amino acids.

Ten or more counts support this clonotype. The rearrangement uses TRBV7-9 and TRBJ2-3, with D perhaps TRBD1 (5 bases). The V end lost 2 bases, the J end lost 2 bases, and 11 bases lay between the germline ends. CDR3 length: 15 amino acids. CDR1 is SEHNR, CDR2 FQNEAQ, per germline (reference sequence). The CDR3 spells CASSLNQGHTDTQYF. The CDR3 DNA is TGTGCCAGCAGCTTAAATCAGGGCCACACAGATACGCAGTATTTT.

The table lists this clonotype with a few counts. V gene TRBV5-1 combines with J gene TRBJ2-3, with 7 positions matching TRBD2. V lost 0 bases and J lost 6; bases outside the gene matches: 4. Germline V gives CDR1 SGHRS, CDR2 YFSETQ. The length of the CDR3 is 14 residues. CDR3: CASSLEAGRDTQYF. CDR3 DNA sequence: TGCGCCAGCAGCTTGGAAGCGGGACGCGATACGCAGTATTTT.

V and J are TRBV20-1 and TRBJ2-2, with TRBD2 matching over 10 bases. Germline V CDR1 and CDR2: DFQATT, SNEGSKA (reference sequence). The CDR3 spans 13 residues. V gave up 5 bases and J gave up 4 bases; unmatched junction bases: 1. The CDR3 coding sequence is TGCAGTGCTCGGACTAGCGGCACCGGGGAGCTGTTTTTT. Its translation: CSARTSGTGELFF.

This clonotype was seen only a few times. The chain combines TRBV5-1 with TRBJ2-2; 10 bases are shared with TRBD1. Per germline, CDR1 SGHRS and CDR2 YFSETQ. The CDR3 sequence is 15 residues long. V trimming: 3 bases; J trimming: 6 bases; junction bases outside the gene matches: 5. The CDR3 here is CASSWGTGAPGELFF. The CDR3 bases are TGCGCCAGCAGCTGGGGGACAGGGGCTCCCGGGGAGCTGTTTTTT.

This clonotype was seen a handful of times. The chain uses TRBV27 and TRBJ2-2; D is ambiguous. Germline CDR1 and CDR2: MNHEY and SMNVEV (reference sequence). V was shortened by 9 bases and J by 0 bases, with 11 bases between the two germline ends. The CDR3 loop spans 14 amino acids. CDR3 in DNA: TGTGCCAGTCGGTGGTCGACGAACACCGGGGAGCTGTTTTTT. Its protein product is CASRWSTNTGELFF.

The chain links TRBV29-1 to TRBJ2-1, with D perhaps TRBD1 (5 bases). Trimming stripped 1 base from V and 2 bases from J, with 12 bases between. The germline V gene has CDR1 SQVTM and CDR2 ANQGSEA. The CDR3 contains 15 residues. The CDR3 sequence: CSVEAAGNPYNEQFF. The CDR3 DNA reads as TGCAGCGTTGAAGCCGCAGGGAATCCCTACAATGAGCAGTTCTTC.

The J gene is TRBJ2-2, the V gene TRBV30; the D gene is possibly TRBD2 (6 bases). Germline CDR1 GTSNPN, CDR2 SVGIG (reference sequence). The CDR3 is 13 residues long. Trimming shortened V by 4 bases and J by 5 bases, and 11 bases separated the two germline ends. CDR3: CAWMGSGTGELFF. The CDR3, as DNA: TGTGCCTGGATGGGAAGCGGGACCGGGGAGCTGTTTTTT.

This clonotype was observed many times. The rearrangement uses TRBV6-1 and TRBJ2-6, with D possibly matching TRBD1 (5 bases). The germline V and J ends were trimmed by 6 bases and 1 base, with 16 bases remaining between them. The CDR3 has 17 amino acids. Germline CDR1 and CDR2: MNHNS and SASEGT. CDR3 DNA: TGTGCCAGCAGACAGGTCCCCGTGGCTTCTGGGGCCAACGTCCTGACTTTC. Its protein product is CASRQVPVASGANVLTF.

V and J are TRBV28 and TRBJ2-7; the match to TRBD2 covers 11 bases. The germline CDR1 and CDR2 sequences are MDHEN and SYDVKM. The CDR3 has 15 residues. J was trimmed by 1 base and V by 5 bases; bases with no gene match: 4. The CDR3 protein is CASSTLAGGSYEQYF. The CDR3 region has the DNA TGTGCCAGCAGTACTCTAGCGGGGGGTTCCTACGAGCAGTACTTC.

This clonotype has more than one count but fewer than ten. DNA of the CDR3: TGTGCCAGCAGCTTGACAGGGGGAAGGTACGAGCAGTACTTC. This translates into CASSLTGGRYEQYF. V and J are TRBV3-1 and TRBJ2-7; TRBD1 matches 9 bases. Trimming at V came to 5 bases and at J to 4 bases, leaving 6 bases not matched to a gene. Germline V CDR1 and CDR2: LGHDT, YNNKEL (reference sequence). This CDR3 contains 14 residues.

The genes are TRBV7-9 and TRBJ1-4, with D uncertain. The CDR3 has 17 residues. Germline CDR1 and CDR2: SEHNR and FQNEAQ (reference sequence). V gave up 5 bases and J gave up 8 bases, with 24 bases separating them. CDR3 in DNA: TGTGCCAGCAGCCTTTCCCCCCCCCTGGGGATGGGCGAAAAACTGTTTTTT. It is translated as CASSLSPPLGMGEKLFF.

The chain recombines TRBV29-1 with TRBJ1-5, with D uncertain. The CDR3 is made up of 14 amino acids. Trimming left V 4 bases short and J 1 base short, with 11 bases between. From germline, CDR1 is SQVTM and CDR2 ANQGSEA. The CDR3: CSVADGVSNQPQHF. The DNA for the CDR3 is TGCAGCGTTGCCGACGGGGTAAGCAATCAGCCCCAGCATTTT.

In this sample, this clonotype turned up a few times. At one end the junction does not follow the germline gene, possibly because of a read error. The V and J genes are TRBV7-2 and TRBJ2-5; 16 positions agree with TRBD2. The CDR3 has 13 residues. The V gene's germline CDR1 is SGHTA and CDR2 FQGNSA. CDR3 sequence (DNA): TGTGCCAGCAGCTTCGGGACTAGCGGGAGGGCTAACTTC. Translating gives CASSFGTSGRANF.